This TCR beta chain was found in a study of naive and memory T cell subsets. Both TRBC1 and TRBC2 were covered by a beta constant-region primer of two equimolar oligonucleotides. A 12-nucleotide UMI and the SP2 primer were added to the cDNA 3' end by oligonucleotide ligation. TCRdb itself ran the UMI-ligation and nested PCR reads through MiXCR, one entry per CDR3 protein. The sample lists over 25,000 distinct CDR3 sequences, over 8.5% seen once, with over 15% in the top ten. There are many counts of this clonotype. Cells stained for CD3, CD4, CD8, CD45RA and CD27 were sorted into four subsets. CD45RA-CD27- cells were effector memory; CD45RA+CD27- cells were EMRA. The sequenced material came from effector memory CD4+ T cells from blood. Stated subset: effector memory, CD45RA- CD27-. This sequence was found in a human donor in good health.

DNA for the CDR3: TGCAGTGCTAGGCCCCCCCCGGGACAGGCCGGCTACGAGCAGTACTTC. Translated: CSARPPPGQAGYEQYF. The chain joins TRBV20-1 to TRBJ2-7, with 8 bases identical to TRBD1. CDR3 size: 16 residues. Germline lookup yields CDR1 DFQATT and CDR2 SNEGSKA (reference sequence). The junction had 13 bases not matched to a gene; V was cut back by 3 bases and J by 3 bases.